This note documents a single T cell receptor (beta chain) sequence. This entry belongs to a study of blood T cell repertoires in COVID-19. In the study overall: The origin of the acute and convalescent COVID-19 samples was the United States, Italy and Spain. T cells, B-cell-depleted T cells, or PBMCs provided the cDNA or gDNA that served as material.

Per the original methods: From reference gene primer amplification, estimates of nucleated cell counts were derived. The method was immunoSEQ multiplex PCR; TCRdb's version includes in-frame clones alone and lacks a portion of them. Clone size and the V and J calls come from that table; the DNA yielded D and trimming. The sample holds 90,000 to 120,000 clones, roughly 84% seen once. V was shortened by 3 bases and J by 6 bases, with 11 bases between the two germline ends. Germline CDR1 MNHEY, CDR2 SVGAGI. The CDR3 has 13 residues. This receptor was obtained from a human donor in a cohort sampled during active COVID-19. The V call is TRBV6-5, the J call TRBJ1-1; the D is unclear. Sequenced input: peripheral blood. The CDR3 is CASSYRALSEAFF. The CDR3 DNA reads TGTGCCAGCAGTTATCGAGCCCTCTCTGAAGCTTTCTTT.